This T cell receptor (beta chain) emerged from a study of blood T cell repertoires in COVID-19. Study as a whole: Sources were T cells, B-cell-depleted T cells, or PBMCs; the material itself was cDNA or gDNA.

Method: immunoSEQ multiplex PCR; TCRdb's copy keeps in-frame clones and lacks some. Of 250,000 to 350,000 clones listed, 88% were seen once; the top ten hold about 9.8%. Regarding this clone: Other DNA sequences in this sample translate to the same CDR3.

The V end was cut by 5 bases, the J end by 3 bases, with 7 bases between. The CDR3 spans 12 residues. CDR1 MNHEY and CDR2 SVGAGI come from the germline V gene. V is TRBV6-5 and J is TRBJ1-1, with a tentative D call TRBD1 (6 bases). The sequencing input was peripheral blood. This TCR was sampled from a man aged 18 to 30 with active or convalescent COVID-19. The CDR3, as DNA: TGTGCCAGCAGTCCAGGGGACACTGAAGCTTTCTTT. It is translated as CASSPGDTEAFF.